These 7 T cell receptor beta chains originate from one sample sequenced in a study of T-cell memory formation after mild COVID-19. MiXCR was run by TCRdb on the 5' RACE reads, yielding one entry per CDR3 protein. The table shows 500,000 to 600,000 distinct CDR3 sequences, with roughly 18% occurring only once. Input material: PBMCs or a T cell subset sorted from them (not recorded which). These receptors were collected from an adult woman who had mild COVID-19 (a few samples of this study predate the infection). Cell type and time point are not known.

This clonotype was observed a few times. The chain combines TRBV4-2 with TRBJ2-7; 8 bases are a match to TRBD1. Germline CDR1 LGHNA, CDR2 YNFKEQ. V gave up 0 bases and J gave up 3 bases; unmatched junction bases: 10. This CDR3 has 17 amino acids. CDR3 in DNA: TGTGCCAGCAGCCAAGAGGGCCCCGGGACAGGCATCTACGAGCAGTACTTC. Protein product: CASSQEGPGTGIYEQYF.

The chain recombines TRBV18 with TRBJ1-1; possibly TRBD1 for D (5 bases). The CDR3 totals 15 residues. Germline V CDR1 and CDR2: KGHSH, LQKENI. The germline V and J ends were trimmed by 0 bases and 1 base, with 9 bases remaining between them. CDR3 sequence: CASSPPVQGNTEAFF. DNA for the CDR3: TGTGCCAGCTCACCACCTGTTCAGGGGAACACTGAAGCTTTCTTT.

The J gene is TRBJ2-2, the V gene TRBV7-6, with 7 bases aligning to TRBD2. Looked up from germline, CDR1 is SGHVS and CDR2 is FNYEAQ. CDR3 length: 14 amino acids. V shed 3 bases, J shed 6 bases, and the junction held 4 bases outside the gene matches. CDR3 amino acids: CASSFSREAGELFF. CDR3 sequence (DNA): TGTGCCAGCAGCTTTTCCCGGGAGGCCGGGGAGCTGTTTTTT.

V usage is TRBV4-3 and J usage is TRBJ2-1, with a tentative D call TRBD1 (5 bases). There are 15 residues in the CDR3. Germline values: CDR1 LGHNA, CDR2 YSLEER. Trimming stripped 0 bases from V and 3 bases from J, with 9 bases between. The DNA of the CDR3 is TGCGCCAGCAGCCAAGAGTGGCAGGGCTACAATGAGCAGTTCTTC. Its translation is CASSQEWQGYNEQFF.

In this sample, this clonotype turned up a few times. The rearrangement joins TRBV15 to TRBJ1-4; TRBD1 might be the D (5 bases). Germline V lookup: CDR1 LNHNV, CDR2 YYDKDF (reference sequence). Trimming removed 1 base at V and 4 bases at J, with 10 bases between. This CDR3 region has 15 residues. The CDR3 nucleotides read TGTGCCACCAGCAGAGGGGCCGGGGGTAATGAAAAACTGTTTTTT. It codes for CATSRGAGGNEKLFF.

CDR3 residues: CSARTNVVGYGYTF. CDR3 sequence (DNA): TGCAGTGCTCGCACTAACGTAGTCGGCTATGGCTACACCTTC. V is TRBV20-1 and J is TRBJ1-2; no definite D call. CDR1 and CDR2 (germline): DFQATT, SNEGSKA (reference sequence). CDR3 size: 14 residues. V lost 5 bases and J lost 4, with 17 bases in between.

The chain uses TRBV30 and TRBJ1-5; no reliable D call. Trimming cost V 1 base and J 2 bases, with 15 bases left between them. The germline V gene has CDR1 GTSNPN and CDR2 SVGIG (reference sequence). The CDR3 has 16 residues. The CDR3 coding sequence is TGTGCCTGGAGTGCCCAATGGAAGGCGGGCAATCAGCCCCAGCATTTT. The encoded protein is CAWSAQWKAGNQPQHF.